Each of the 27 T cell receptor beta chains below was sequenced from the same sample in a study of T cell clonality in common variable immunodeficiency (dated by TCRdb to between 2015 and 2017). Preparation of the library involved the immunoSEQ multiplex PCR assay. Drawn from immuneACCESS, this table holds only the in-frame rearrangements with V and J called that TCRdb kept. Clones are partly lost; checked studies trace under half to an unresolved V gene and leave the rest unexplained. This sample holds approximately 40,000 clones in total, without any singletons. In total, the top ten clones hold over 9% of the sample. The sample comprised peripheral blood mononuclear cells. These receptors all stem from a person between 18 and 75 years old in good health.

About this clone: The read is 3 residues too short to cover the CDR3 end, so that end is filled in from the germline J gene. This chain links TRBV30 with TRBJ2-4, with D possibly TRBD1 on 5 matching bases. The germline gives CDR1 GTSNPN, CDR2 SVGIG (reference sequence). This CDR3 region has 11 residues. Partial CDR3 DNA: TGTGCCTGGAGTGCCCCTAGGGGT. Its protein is CAWSAPRG. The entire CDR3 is CAWSAPRGQYF.

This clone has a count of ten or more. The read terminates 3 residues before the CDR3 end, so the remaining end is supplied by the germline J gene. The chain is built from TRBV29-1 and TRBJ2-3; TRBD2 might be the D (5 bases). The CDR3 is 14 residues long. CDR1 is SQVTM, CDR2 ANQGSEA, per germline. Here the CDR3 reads CSVELLGGQETQYF. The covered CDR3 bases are TGCAGCGTTGAACTCCTAGGAGGTCAAGAGACG.

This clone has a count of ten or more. CDR3 bases read: TGTGCCAGCAGCTCAGGGTCCGGGGCCAACGTC. Translated, it gives CASSSGSGANV. The whole CDR3 protein reads CASSSGSGANVLTF. The chain uses TRBV7-2 and TRBJ2-6, with D possibly being TRBD1 (5 bases). From the germline J gene comes the end of the CDR3, since the read stops 3 residues before it. This CDR3 has 14 residues. V dropped 4 bases and J dropped 4 bases, with 8 bases sitting between them. The germline V gene encodes CDR1 SGHTA and CDR2 FQGNSA.

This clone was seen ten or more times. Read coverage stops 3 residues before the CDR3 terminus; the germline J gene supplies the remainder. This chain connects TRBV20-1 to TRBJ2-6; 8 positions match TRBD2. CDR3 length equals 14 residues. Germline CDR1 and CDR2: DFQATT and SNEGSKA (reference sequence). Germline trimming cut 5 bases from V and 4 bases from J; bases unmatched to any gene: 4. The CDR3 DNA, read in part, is TGCAGTGCTCATAGCGGGACAGGGGCCAACGTC. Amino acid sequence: CSAHSGTGANV. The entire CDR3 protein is CSAHSGTGANVLTF.

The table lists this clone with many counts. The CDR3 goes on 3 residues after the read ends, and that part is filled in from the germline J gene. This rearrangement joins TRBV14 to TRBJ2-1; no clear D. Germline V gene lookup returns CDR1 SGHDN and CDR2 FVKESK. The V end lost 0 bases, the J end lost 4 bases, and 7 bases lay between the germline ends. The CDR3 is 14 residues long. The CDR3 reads CASSQDLLYNEQFF. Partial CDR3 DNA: TGTGCCAGCAGCCAAGATCTCTTATACAATGAG.

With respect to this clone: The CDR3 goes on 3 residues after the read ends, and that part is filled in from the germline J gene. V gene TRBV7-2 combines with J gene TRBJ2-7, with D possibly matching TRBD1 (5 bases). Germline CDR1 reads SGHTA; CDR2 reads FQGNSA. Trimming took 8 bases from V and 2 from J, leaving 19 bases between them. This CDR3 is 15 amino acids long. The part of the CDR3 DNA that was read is TGTGCCAGCTCGACAGCCGGGTCTACCACCTACGAG. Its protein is CASSTAGSTTYE. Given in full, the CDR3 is CASSTAGSTTYEQYF.

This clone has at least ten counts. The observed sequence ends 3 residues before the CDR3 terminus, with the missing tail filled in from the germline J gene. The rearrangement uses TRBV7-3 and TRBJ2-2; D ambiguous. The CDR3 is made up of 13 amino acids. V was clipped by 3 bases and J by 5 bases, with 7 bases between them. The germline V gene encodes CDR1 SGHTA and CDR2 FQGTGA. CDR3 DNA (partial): TGTGCCAGCAGCTTTGGCATAACCGGGGAG. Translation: CASSFGITGE. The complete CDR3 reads CASSFGITGELFF.

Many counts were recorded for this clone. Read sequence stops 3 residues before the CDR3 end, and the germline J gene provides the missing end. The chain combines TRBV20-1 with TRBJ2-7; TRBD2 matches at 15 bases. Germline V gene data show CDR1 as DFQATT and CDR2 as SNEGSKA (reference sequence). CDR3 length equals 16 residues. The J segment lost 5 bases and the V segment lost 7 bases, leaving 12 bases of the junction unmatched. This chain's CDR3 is CSVQGLAGGIVDEQYF. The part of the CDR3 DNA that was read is TGCAGTGTCCAGGGACTAGCGGGAGGAATAGTGGACGAG.

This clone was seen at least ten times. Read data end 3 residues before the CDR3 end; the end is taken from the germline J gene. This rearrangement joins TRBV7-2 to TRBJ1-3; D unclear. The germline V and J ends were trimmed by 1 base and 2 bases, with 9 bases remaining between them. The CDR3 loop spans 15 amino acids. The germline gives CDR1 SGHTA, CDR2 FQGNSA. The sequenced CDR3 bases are TGTGCCAGCAGCTTAGTAACGGGGACTGGAAACACC. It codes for CASSLVTGTGNT. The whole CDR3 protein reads CASSLVTGTGNTIYF.

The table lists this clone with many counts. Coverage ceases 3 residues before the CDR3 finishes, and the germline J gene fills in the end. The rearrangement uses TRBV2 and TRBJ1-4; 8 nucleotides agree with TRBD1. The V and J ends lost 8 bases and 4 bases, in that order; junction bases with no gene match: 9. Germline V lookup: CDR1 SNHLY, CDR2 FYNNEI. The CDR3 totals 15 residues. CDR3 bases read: TGTGCCAGCGGCCTGCGACAGGGGATTAATGAAAAA. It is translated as CASGLRQGINEK. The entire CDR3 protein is CASGLRQGINEKLFF.

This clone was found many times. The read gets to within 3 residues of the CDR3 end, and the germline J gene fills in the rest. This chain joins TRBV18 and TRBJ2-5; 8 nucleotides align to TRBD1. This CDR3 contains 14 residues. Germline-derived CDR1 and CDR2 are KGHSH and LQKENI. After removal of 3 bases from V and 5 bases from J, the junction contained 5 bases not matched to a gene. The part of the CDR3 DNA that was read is TGTGCCAGCTCACCCGACAGGGGTTGGGAGACC. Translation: CASSPDRGWET. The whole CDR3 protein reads CASSPDRGWETQYF.

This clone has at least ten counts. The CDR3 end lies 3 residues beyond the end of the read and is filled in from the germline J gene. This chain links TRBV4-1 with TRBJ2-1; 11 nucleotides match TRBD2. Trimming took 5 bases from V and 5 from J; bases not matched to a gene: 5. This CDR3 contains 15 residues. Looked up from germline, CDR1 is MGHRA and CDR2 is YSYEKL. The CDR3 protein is CASSKTSGKDNEQFF. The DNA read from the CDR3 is TGCGCCAGCAGCAAGACTAGCGGGAAAGACAATGAG.

The CDR3 spells CASSETPGTGFLYSPLFF. The sequenced CDR3 bases are TGTGCCAGCAGTGAAACTCCCGGGACAGGGTTTCTCTATTCACCG. The V gene is TRBV6-1, the J gene TRBJ2-2, with 9 bases lining up with TRBD1. Read data end 3 residues before the CDR3 end; the end is taken from the germline J gene. Germline V CDR1 and CDR2: MNHNS, SASEGT. The length of the CDR3 is 18 residues.

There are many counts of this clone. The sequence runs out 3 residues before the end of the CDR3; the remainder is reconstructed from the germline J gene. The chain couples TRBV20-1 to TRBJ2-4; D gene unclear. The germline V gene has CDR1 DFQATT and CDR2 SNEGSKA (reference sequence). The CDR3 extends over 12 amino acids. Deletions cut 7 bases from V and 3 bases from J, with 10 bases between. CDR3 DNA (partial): TGCAGTGTCCCATCCGGCAAAAACATT. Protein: CSVPSGKNI. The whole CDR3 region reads CSVPSGKNIQYF.

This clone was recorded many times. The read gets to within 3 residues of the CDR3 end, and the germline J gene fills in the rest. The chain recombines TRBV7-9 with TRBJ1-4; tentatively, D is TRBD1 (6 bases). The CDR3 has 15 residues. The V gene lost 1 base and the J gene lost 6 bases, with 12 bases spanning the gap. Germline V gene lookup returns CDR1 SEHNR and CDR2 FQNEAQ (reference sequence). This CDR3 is CASSLGRGGHEKLFF. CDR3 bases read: TGTGCCAGCAGCTTAGGCAGGGGCGGTCATGAAAAA.

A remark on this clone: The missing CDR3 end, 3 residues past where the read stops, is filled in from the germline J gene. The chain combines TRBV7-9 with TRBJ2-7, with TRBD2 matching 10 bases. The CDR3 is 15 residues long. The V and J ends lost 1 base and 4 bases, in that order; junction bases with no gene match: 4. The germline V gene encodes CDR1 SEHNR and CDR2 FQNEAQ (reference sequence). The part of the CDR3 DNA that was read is TGTGCCAGCAGCTTAGTACTAGCGGGAATGTACGAG. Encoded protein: CASSLVLAGMYE. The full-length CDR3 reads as CASSLVLAGMYEQYF.

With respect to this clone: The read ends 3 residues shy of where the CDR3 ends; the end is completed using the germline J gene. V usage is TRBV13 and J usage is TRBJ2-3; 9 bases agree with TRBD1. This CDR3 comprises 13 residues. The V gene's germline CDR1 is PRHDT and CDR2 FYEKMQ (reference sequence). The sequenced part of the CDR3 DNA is TGTGCCAGCAGCTGGGACAGGGACGAGACG. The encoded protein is CASSWDRDET. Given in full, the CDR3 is CASSWDRDETQYF.

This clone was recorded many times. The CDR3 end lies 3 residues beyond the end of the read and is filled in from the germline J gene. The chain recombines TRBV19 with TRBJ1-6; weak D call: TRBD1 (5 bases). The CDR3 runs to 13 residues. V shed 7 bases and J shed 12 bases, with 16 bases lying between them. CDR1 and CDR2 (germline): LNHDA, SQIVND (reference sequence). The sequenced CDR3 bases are TGTGCCAGTACTGGCCAGGGCCAAGTACCC. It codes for CASTGQGQVP. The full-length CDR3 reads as CASTGQGQVPLHF.

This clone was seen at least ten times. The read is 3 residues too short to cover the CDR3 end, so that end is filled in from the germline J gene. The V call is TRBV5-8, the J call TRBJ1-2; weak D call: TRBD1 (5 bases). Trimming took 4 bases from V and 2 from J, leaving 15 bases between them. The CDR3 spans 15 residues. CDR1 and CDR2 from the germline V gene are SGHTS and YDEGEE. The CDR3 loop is CASSPTRGDNYGYTF. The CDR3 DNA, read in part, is TGTGCCAGCAGCCCCACGCGGGGGGACAACTATGGC.

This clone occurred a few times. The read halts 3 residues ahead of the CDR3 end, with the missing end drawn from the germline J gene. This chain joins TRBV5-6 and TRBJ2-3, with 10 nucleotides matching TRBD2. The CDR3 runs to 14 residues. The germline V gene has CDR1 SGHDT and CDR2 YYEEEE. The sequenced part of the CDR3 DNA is TGTGCCAGCAGCTCAGCGGGGGGGCAAGAGACG. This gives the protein CASSSAGGQET. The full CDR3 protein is CASSSAGGQETQYF.

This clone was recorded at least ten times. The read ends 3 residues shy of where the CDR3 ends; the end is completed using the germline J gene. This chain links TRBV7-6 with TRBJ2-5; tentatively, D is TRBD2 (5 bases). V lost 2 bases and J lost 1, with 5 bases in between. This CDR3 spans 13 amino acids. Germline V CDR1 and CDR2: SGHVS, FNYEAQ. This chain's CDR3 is CASSLRGQETQYF. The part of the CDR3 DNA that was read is TGTGCCAGCAGCTTACGGGGCCAAGAGACC.

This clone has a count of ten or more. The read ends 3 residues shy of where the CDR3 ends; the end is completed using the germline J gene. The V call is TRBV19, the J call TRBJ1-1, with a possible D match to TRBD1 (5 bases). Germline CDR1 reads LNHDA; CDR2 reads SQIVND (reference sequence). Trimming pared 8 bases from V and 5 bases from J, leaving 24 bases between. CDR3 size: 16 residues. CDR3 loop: CASPLDSRSRVTEAFF. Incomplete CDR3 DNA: TGTGCCAGTCCCCTCGACAGCCGAAGCCGAGTTACTGAA.

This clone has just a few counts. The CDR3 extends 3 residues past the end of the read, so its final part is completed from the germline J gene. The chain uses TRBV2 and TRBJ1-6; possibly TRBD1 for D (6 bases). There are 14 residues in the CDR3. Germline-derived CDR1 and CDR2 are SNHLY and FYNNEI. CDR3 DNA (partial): TGTGCCAGCAGTGTTGGACAGAGGGTGGAGGCC. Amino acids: CASSVGQRVEA. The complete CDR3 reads CASSVGQRVEALHF.

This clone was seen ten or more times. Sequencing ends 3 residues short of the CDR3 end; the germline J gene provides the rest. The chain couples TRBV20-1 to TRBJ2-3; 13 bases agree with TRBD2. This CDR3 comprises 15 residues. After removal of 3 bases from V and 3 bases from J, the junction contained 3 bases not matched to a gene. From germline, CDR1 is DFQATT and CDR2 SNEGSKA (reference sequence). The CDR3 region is CSARGGLAGTDTQYF. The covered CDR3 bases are TGCAGTGCTAGGGGGGGACTAGCGGGAACAGATACG.

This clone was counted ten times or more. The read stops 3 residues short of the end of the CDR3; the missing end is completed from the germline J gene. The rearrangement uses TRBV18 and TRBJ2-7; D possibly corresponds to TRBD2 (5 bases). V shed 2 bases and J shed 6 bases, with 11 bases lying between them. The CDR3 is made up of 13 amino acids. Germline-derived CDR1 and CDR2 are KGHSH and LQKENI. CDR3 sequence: CASSPGGPVEQYF. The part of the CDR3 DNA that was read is TGTGCCAGCTCACCAGGCGGGCCTGTCGAG. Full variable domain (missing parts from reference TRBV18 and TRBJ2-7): NAGVMQNPRHLVRRRGQEARLRCSPMKGHSHVYWYRQLPEEGLKFMVYLQKENIIDESGMPKERFSAEFPKEGPSILRIQQVVRGDSAAYFCASSPGGPVEQYFGPGTRLTVT.

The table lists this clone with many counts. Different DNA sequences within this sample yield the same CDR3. CDR3 DNA (partial): TGTGCCACCAGCAGAGATTTGGGCCAGGGCGAC. Protein: CATSRDLGQGD. The entire CDR3 is CATSRDLGQGDYTF. This rearrangement joins TRBV15 to TRBJ1-2, with D maybe TRBD1 (5 bases). Coverage ceases 3 residues before the CDR3 finishes, and the germline J gene fills in the end. CDR1 and CDR2 (germline): LNHNV, YYDKDF (reference sequence). CDR3 length: 14 residues. Together with reference TRBV15 and TRBJ1-2, the CDR3 gives the full variable domain: DAMVIQNPRYQVTQFGKPVTLSCSQTLNHNVMYWYQQKSSQAPKLLFHYYDKDFNNEADTPDNFQSRRPNTSFCFLDIRSPGLGDTAMYLCATSRDLGQGDYTFGSGTRLTVV.

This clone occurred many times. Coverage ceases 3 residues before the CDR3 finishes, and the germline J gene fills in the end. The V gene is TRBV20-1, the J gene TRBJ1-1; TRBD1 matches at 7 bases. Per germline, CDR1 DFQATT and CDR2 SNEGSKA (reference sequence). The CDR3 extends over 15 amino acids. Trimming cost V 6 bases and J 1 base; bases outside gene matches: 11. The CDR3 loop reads CSAESRQGGNTEAFF. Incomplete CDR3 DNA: TGCAGTGCAGAATCCCGACAGGGTGGGAACACTGAA.